The source of this TCR beta chain is a study of tumor-infiltrating lymphocytes in primary liver carcinoma. Germline loops: CDR1 SNHLY, CDR2 FYNNEI. The CDR3 spans 15 residues. A note on this clonotype: This may arise from a read error, as a much more abundant clone is one base away.

Priming with a constant-region primer yielded TCR beta cDNA from roughly 490 ng total RNA. It was through three nested multiplex PCR rounds of slightly modified ARM-PCR that TCR beta libraries arose. With TRBV1-TRBV30 forward primers and a C-beta reverse primer, the first two PCR rounds were run for about 10 cycles each. TCRdb recomputed calls from the multiplex PCR reads with MiXCR, one row per CDR3 protein. The sample includes fewer than 200,000 distinct CDR3 sequences, around 85% of them seen just once. Both RNA and DNA were isolated together from about 21-30 mg of bulk tissue that had not been sorted. Among the patients, all had chronic HBV infection and none had been treated.

The genes are TRBV2 and TRBJ1-5, with 9 bases matching TRBD1. The specimen sequenced was tumor tissue from primary liver carcinoma. This TCR was recovered from a man aged 40-50 years with primary liver carcinoma and hepatitis B virus infection. The CDR3 spells CASSGDRASNQPHHF. CDR3 nucleotides: TGTGCCAGCAGCGGGGACAGGGCGAGCAATCAGCCCCATCATTTT.